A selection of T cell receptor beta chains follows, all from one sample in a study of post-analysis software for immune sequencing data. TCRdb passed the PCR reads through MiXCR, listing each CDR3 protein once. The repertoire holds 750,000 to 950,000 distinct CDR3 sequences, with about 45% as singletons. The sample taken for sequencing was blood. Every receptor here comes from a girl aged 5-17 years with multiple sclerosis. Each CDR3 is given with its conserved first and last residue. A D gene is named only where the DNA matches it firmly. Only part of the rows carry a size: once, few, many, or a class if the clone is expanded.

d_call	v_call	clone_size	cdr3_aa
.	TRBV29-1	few	CSVAPWQEGSKNIQYF
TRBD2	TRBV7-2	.	CASRLGRAVTDTQYF
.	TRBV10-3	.	CAIRRERSNYGYTF
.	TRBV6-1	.	CASRERATQTTNEKLFF
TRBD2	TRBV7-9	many	CASSPSQATSGFQETQYF
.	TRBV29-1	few	CSVAAELNTEAFF
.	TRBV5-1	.	CASSLEDGAGETQYF
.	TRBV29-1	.	CSVGDELYGYTF
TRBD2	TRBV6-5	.	CASSPPGLEETQYF
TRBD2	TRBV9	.	CASSGPSGSYNEQFF
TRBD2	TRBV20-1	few	CSAEREHSDTQYF
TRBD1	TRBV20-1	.	CSAIAGTGGDQPQHF
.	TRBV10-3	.	CAISESPSEQYF
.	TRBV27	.	CASSARGRDTDTQYF
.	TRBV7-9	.	CASSLFPPSYNEQFF
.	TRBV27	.	CASRKGGPTDTQYF
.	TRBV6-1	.	CASSEALNRNYGYTF
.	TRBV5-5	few	CASSFIGFRYNEQFF
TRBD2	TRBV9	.	CASSAGLASPYEQYF
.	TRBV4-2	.	CASSQDPIGKRRATNEKLFF
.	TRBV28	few	CASSFRGRGYTF
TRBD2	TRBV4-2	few	CASSQAGTSGPNEQFF
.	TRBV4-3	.	CASSQGDRDQPQHF
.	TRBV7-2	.	CASSWVLGNEQFF
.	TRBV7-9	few	CASSLGSAQDGYEQYF
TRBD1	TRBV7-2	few	CASSLNRGLGEQYF
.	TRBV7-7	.	CASSVERCRGQYF
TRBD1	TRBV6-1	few	CASSLGQFLSGANVLTF
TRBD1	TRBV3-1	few	CASSQEVLAGGNGYTF
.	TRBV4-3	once	CASSQEFRLGGYTF
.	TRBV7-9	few	CASSLNGDTQYF
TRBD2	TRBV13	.	CASSLVPKTSGGNEQFF
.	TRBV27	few	CASSFSSGARTDTQYF
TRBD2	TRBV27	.	CASSPGLDSAYEQYF
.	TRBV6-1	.	CASSWWDGLRDQPQHF
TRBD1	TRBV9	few	CASRATGGRYGYTF
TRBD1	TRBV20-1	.	CSADPGTGSIYEQYF
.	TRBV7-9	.	CASSLGQSAGYTF
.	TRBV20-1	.	CSAVRSSRSYNEQFF
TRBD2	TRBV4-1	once	CASSQGGMYEQYF